This T cell receptor (beta chain) was sequenced in a study of lymphopenia after photon versus proton radiotherapy. Study results and caveats: Relative stability marked proton patients; photon patients lost diversity and naive cells. Oligoclonal CD8+ Temra expansion after nadir drove photon patients' diversity drop. Larger post-nadir TCR diversity loss correlated inversely with survival in deceased patients.

Turning to this clone: Its antigen is as yet unknown.

Profiled with immunoSEQ multiplex PCR; TCRdb holds only in-frame clones, not every one. The table lists under 70,000 clones, around 93% of them singletons. The sequenced sample was peripheral blood, obtained from a patient treated with photon-based radiotherapy. The sequence was obtained from a woman in her thirties or forties with cholangiocarcinoma.

CDR3: CASRSRGRDTEAFF. The CDR3 DNA reads as TGTGCCAGTAGGTCGCGTGGGAGGGACACTGAAGCTTTCTTT. The V call is TRBV19, the J call TRBJ1-1; the D is unclear. V lost 6 bases to trimming and J lost 3 bases, with 14 bases between them. The length of the CDR3 is 14 residues. Germline V gene data show CDR1 as LNHDA and CDR2 as SQIVND (reference sequence).